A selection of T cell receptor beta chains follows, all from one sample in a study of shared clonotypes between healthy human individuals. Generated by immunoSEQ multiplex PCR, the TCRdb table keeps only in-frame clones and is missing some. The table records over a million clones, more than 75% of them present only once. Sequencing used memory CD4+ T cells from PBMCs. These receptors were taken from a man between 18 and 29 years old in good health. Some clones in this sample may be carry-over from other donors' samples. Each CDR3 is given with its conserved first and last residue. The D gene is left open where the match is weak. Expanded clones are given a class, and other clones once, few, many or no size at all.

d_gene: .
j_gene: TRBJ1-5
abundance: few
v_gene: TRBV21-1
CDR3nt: TGTGCCAGCAGCAAAACCGAGATCGCCCTGACAGGCCCCAATCAGCCCCAGCATTTT
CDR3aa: CASSKTEIALTGPNQPQHF

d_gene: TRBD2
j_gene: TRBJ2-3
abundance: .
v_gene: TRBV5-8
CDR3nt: TGTGCCAGCAGCCGAACCCTAGCGGGAACCACAGATACGCAGTATTTT
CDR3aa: CASSRTLAGTTDTQYF

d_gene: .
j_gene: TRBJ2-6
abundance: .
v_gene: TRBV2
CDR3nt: TGTGCCAGCAGTGAAGGGCGGGCCCCTGGGGCCAACGTCCTGACTTTC
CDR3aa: CASSEGRAPGANVLTF

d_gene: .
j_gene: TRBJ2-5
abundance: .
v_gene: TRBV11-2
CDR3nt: TGTGCCAGCAGCTTAGCCGGGCAGACCCAGTACTTC
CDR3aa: CASSLAGQTQYF

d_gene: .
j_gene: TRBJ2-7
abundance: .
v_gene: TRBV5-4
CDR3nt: TGTGCCAGCAGCATCCAGGGAAGGACCGAGCAGTACTTC
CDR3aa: CASSIQGRTEQYF

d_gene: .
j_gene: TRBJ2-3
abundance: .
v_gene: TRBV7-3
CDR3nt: TGTGCCAGCAGCTCTTTTGGGGGGAGCACAGATACGCAGTATTTT
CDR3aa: CASSSFGGSTDTQYF

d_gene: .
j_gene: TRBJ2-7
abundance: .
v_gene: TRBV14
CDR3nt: TGTGCCAGCAGCCGCGGCGGCCTCTCCTACGAGCAGTACTTC
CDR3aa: CASSRGGLSYEQYF

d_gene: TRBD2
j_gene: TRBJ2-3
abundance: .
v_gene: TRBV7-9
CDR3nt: TGTGCCAGCAGGACAAGCGGGAGCCCCACAGATACGCAGTATTTT
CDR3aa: CASRTSGSPTDTQYF

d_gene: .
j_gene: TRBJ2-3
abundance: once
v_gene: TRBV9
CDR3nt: TGTGCCAGCGGGGACTGGTTGGGCACAGATACGCAGTATTTT
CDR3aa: CASGDWLGTDTQYF

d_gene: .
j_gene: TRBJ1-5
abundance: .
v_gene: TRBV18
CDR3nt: TGTGCCAGCTCACCGCAGGGAGTTAGCAATCAGCCCCAGCATTTT
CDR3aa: CASSPQGVSNQPQHF

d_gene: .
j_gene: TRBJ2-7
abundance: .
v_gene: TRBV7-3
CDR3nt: TGTGCCAGCAGCCCCTCAGAGAGTTCCGAGCAGTACTTC
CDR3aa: CASSPSESSEQYF

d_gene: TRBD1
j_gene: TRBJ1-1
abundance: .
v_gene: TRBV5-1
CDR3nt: TGCGCCAGCAGCCAGGGAAGGACAGGTGACTCTGAAGCTTTCTTT
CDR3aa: CASSQGRTGDSEAFF

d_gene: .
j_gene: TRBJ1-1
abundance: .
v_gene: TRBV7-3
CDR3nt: TGTGCCAGCAGCTTAGCGCTCGGGAGGTCGAAGGCTTTCTTT
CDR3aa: CASSLALGRSKAFF

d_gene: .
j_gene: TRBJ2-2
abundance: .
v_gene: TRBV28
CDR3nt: TGTGCCAGCAGAACCGACAGTGTAAACACCGGGGAGCTGTTTTTT
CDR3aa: CASRTDSVNTGELFF

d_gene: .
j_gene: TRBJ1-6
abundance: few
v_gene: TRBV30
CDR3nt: TGTGCCTGGAAAAGAGGGGCAGGGAGGTCACCCCTCCACTTT
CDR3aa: CAWKRGAGRSPLHF

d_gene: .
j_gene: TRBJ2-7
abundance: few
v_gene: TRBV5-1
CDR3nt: TGCGCCAGCAGTGGGGGAGAGACCTACGAGCAGTACTTC
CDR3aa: CASSGGETYEQYF

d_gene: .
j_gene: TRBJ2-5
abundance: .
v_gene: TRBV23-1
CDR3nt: TGCGCCAGCAGTCAGGGGGTTGCGGAGACCCAGTACTTC
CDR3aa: CASSQGVAETQYF

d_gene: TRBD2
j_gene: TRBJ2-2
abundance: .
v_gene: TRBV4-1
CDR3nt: TGCGCCAGCAGCCGGACTAGCGGGGTGAACACCGGGGAGCTGTTTTTT
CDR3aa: CASSRTSGVNTGELFF

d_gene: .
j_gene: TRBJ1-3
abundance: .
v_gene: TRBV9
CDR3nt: TGTGCCAGCAGCCCACACGGGTCGGAGAACACCATATATTTT
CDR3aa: CASSPHGSENTIYF

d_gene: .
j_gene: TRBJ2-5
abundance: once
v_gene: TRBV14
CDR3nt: TGTGCCAGCAGCTATACTCAGGGATTGGGGCGCGAGACCCAGTACTTC
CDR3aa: CASSYTQGLGRETQYF

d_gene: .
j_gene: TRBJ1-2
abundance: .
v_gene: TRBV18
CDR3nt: TGTGCCAGCTCACCCCTCGACAGAGAGTATGGCTACACCTTC
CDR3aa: CASSPLDREYGYTF

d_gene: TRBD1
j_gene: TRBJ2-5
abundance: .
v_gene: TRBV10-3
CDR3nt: TGTGCCATCAGTGTATGGCGGACAGGGAAAGGAGGGTACCAAGAGACCCAGTACTTC
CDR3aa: CAISVWRTGKGGYQETQYF

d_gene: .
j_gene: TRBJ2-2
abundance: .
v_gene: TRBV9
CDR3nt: TGTGCCAGCAGCGCCAGGGTGGACGGGGAGCTGTTTTTT
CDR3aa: CASSARVDGELFF

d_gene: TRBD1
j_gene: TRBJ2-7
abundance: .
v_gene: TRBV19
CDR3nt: TGTGCCAGTAGTAGGAAATGGACAGGGGGCGGATCCTACGAGCAGTACTTC
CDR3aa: CASSRKWTGGGSYEQYF

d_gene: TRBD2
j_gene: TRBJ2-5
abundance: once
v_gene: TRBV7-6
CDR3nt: TGTGCCAGCAGCCGCGGGACTAGCGGAGAGACCCAGTACTTC
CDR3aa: CASSRGTSGETQYF

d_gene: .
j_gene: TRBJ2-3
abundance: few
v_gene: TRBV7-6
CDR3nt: TGTGCCAGCAGCTACTGGTCAGATACGCAGTATTTT
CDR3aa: CASSYWSDTQYF

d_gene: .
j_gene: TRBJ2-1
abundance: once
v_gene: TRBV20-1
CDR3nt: TGCAGTGCTGGGGGGGCTACTGAGCAGTTCTTC
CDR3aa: CSAGGATEQFF

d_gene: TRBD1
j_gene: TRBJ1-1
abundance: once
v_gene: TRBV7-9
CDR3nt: TGTGCCAGCAGCCCGGGACAGGTTCGAACTGAAGCTTTCTTT
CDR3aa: CASSPGQVRTEAFF

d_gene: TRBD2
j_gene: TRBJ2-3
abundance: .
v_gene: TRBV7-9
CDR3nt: TGTGCCAGCAGCGTACCGGGACTAGCGGGGTACCGAGATACGCAGTATTTT
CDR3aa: CASSVPGLAGYRDTQYF

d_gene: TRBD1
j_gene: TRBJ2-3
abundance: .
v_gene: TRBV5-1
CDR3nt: TGCGCCAGCAGCCCGTTTGCCGGGACAGGGGTGCCAGATACGCAGTATTTT
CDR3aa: CASSPFAGTGVPDTQYF

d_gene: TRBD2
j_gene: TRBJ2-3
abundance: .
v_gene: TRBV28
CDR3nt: TGTGCCAGCAGTTTTGGGGGACTAGCGGGAAGAATTGGGCTTCGGGATACGCAGTATTTT
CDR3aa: CASSFGGLAGRIGLRDTQYF

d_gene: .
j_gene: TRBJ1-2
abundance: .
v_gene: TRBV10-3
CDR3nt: TGTGCCGCAGGGACTCTCTCCTATGGCTACACCTTC
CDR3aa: CAAGTLSYGYTF

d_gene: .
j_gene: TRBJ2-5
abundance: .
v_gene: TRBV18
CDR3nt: TGTGCCAGCTCACCCGGGCCACAAGAGACCCAGTACTTC
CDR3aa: CASSPGPQETQYF

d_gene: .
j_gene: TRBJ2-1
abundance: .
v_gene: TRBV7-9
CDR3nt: TGTGCCAGCAGCTTGGTTGGGGGTCGGGTTGGTAAGTTCTTC
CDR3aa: CASSLVGGRVGKFF

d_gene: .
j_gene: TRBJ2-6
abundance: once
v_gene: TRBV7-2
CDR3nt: TGTGCCAGCAGCTACCCGGGGCCCTCTGGGGCCAACGTCCTGACTTTC
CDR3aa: CASSYPGPSGANVLTF

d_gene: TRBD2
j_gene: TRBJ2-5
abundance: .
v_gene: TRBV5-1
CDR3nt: TGCGCCAGCAGCTTGGCCCTGGGACTAGACGGGGCCCAGTACTTC
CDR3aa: CASSLALGLDGAQYF

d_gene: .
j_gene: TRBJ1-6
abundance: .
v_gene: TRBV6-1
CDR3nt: TGTGCCAGCAGTGAATTTGGAGGGTTTACGGCCCTCCACTTT
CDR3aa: CASSEFGGFTALHF

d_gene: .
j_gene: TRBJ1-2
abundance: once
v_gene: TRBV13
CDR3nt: TGTGCCAGCTCGGAGGCAGCTAACTATGGCTACACCTTC
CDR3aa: CASSEAANYGYTF

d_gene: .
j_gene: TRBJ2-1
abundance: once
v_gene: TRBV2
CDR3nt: TGTGCCAGCAGTGAACTAAAATACAATGAGCAGTTCTTC
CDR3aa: CASSELKYNEQFF

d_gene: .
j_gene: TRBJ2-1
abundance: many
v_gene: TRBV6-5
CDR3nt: TGTGCCAGCAGGAGTCAGGGGCTCTCCTACAATGAGCAGTTCTTC
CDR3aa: CASRSQGLSYNEQFF

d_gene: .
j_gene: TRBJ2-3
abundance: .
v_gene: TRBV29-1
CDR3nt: TGCAGCGTTGGTATAGGAGATACGCAGTATTTT
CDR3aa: CSVGIGDTQYF

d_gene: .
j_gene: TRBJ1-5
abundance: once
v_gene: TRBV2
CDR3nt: TGTGCCAGCAGTGGCACAGGGCAAAATCAGCCCCAGCATTTT
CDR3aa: CASSGTGQNQPQHF

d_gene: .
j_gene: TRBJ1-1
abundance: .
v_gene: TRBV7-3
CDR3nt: TGTGCCAGCAGCTCTAGGGGGACTGAAGCTTTCTTT
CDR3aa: CASSSRGTEAFF

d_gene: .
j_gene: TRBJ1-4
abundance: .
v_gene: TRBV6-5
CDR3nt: TGTGCCAGCGCGGACAGACCTAATGAAAAACTGTTTTTT
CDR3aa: CASADRPNEKLFF

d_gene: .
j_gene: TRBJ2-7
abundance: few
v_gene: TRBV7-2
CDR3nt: TGTGCCAGCAGCTTGCGAGGGAGCCTCTACGAGCAGTACTTC
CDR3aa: CASSLRGSLYEQYF

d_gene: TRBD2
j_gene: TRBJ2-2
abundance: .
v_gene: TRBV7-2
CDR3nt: TGTGCCAGCAGCCTAAGGACTAGCGGGATCGGGGAGCTGTTTTTT
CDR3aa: CASSLRTSGIGELFF

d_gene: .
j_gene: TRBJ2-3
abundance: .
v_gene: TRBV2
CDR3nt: TGTGCCAGCACCAAAAGCTCTAGCGGCACAGATACGCAGTATTTT
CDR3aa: CASTKSSSGTDTQYF

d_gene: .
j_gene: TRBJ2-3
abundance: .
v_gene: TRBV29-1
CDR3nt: TGCAGCGTCGACCCCTCCACAGATACGCAGTATTTT
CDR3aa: CSVDPSTDTQYF

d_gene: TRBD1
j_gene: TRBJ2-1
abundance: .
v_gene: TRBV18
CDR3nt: TGTGCCAGCTCACCGGGACAGGGTGGAAACAATGAGCAGTTCTTC
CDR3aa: CASSPGQGGNNEQFF

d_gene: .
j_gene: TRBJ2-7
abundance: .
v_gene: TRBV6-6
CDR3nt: TGTGCCGGAGCAGGGGGGCGGGAGAGTTACGAGCAGTACTTC
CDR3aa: CAGAGGRESYEQYF

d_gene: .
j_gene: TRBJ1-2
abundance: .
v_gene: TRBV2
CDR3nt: TGTGCCAGCAGCGGGGGGTACTATGGCTACACCTTC
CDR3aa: CASSGGYYGYTF

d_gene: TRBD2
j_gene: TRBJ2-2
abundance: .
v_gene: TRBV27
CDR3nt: TGTGCCAGCAGTTTATCCCCCCCGAGGACTAGCGATAGCACCGGGGAGCTGTTTTTT
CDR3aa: CASSLSPPRTSDSTGELFF

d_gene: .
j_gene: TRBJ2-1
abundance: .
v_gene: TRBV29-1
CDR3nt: TGCAGCGTGGGATCGGGTAATGAGCAGTTCTTC
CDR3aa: CSVGSGNEQFF